This is a list of T cell receptor beta chains from one sample in a study of tumor-infiltrating lymphocytes in primary liver carcinoma. TCRdb reprocessed the multiplex PCR reads via MiXCR and lists one record per CDR3 protein. Of about 320,000 distinct CDR3 sequences listed, 55% to 65% are singletons. Sequenced sample: peripheral blood. The receptors originated from a man aged 35-49 years with primary liver carcinoma and hepatitis B virus infection. Each CDR3 is given with its conserved first and last residue. Each record gives: clone size, V gene, J gene, D gene, CDR3 DNA, CDR3 protein. A D gene is named only where the DNA matches it firmly. Some rows have no size entry. The others give once, few or many, or a class for an expanded clone.

abundance: -
v_gene: TRBV5-4
j_gene: TRBJ2-5
d_gene: -
CDR3nt: TGTGCCAGCAGTTATCAGGCCAAGACGCAGCACTTC
CDR3aa: CASSYQAKTQHF

abundance: -
v_gene: TRBV4-1
j_gene: TRBJ1-4
d_gene: -
CDR3nt: TGCGCCGGCAGCCGGGACGCCGGGGAAGAAAAACTGTTTTTT
CDR3aa: CAGSRDAGEEKLFF

abundance: many
v_gene: TRBV12-3/TRBV12-4
j_gene: TRBJ1-5
d_gene: -
CDR3nt: TGTGCCAGCAGTTTTATCAGGGCTATGCCCCAGCATTTT
CDR3aa: CASSFIRAMPQHF

abundance: -
v_gene: TRBV29-1
j_gene: TRBJ1-2
d_gene: -
CDR3nt: TGCAGCGTTGAGGGGGGCGCGGAACATGGGTACACCTTC
CDR3aa: CSVEGGAEHGYTF

abundance: -
v_gene: TRBV29-1
j_gene: TRBJ2-4
d_gene: -
CDR3nt: TGCAGCGCTCAGACAGTAGCCAAAAACAATCAGTACTTC
CDR3aa: CSAQTVAKNNQYF

abundance: many
v_gene: TRBV12-3/TRBV12-4
j_gene: TRBJ1-5
d_gene: -
CDR3nt: TGTGCCTCAGTTTATAGGGGAGATCAGCCCCAGCATTTT
CDR3aa: CASVYRGDQPQHF

abundance: -
v_gene: TRBV6-2/TRBV6-3
j_gene: TRBJ2-3
d_gene: TRBD2
CDR3nt: TGTGCCAGCAGTTACGATGCTAGCGGTATCACAGATGCGCAGTATTTT
CDR3aa: CASSYDASGITDAQYF

abundance: many
v_gene: TRBV11-2
j_gene: TRBJ1-1
d_gene: -
CDR3nt: TGTGCCAGCAGCCCGGGCACTGAAGCTTTCTTT
CDR3aa: CASSPGTEAFF

abundance: -
v_gene: TRBV7-9
j_gene: TRBJ1-1
d_gene: -
CDR3nt: TGTGCCAGCAGCGCCCAGGCGCGATCTACTGAAGCTTTCTTT
CDR3aa: CASSAQARSTEAFF

abundance: many
v_gene: TRBV11-2
j_gene: TRBJ1-2
d_gene: -
CDR3nt: TGTGCCAGCAGCTTAAGTGGTCAGTGGGGGGCACAGCTCTATGGCTACACCTTC
CDR3aa: CASSLSGQWGAQLYGYTF

abundance: -
v_gene: TRBV11-1
j_gene: TRBJ1-1
d_gene: -
CDR3nt: TGTGCCAGTAGCCTCTTCAGGAACACTGAAGCTTTCTTT
CDR3aa: CASSLFRNTEAFF

abundance: -
v_gene: TRBV6-5
j_gene: TRBJ2-5
d_gene: -
CDR3nt: TGTGCCAGCAGCGACCTAGGGGGTGGGTTAGAGGCCCAGTACTTC
CDR3aa: CASSDLGGGLEAQYF

abundance: -
v_gene: TRBV10-3
j_gene: TRBJ1-1
d_gene: TRBD1
CDR3nt: TGTGCCATCAGGACAGGGGGGGTACGTAAGACTGAAGCTTTCTTT
CDR3aa: CAIRTGGVRKTEAFF

abundance: many
v_gene: TRBV29-1
j_gene: TRBJ2-1
d_gene: TRBD2
CDR3nt: TGCAGCCATAAAGCGGGAGCAAAAAATGAGCAGTTCTTC
CDR3aa: CSHKAGAKNEQFF

abundance: -
v_gene: TRBV6-2/TRBV6-3
j_gene: TRBJ1-5
d_gene: -
CDR3nt: TGTGCCAGCACCCTGGTGAGAGGGGATCAGCCACAGCATTTT
CDR3aa: CASTLVRGDQPQHF

abundance: -
v_gene: TRBV11-1
j_gene: TRBJ1-6
d_gene: -
CDR3nt: TGTACCAGCAACAGACAGGATGATAATTCACCCCTCCACTTT
CDR3aa: CTSNRQDDNSPLHF

abundance: few
v_gene: TRBV12-3/TRBV12-4
j_gene: TRBJ1-2
d_gene: -
CDR3nt: TGTGCCAGCAGTTTGTCTCTGGGTAACTATGGCTACACCTTC
CDR3aa: CASSLSLGNYGYTF

abundance: many
v_gene: TRBV6-2/TRBV6-3
j_gene: TRBJ1-2
d_gene: -
CDR3nt: TGTGCCAGCAGTTTGGATAACCAGTATGGCTACACCTTC
CDR3aa: CASSLDNQYGYTF

abundance: -
v_gene: TRBV5-4
j_gene: TRBJ2-5
d_gene: TRBD1
CDR3nt: TGTGCCAGCAGCTTGGTAGGACAGGGCGAAGAGACCCAGTACTTC
CDR3aa: CASSLVGQGEETQYF

abundance: many
v_gene: TRBV10-1
j_gene: TRBJ2-7
d_gene: TRBD1
CDR3nt: TGCGCCAGCAGAGAGGGACAGGGGAACTACGAGCAGTACTTC
CDR3aa: CASREGQGNYEQYF

abundance: few
v_gene: TRBV11-2
j_gene: TRBJ2-3
d_gene: TRBD1
CDR3nt: TGTGCCAGCGGATACAGGGGGCGCGGAGTCCCAGATACGCAGTATTTT
CDR3aa: CASGYRGRGVPDTQYF

abundance: -
v_gene: TRBV4-1
j_gene: TRBJ1-2
d_gene: -
CDR3nt: TGCGCCAGCAGCCCGGAGCCAGTCTATGGCTACACTTTC
CDR3aa: CASSPEPVYGYTF

abundance: many
v_gene: TRBV29-1
j_gene: TRBJ2-1
d_gene: -
CDR3nt: TGCAGCGTTGAAGATCCGGGCACCTACAATGAGCAGTTCTTC
CDR3aa: CSVEDPGTYNEQFF

abundance: many
v_gene: TRBV29-1
j_gene: TRBJ2-2
d_gene: -
CDR3nt: TGCAGCGTGAGCACACAAACAGTCACCGGGGAGCTGTTTTTT
CDR3aa: CSVSTQTVTGELFF

abundance: -
v_gene: TRBV14
j_gene: TRBJ1-6
d_gene: -
CDR3nt: TGTGCCAGCAGCCACTCAGGGGAAAATTCACCCCTCCACTTT
CDR3aa: CASSHSGENSPLHF

abundance: -
v_gene: TRBV11-2
j_gene: TRBJ2-7
d_gene: -
CDR3nt: TGTGCCAGCATCTTAAATTTCGTAGATTCCTACGAGCAGTACTTC
CDR3aa: CASILNFVDSYEQYF

abundance: -
v_gene: TRBV30
j_gene: TRBJ1-6
d_gene: -
CDR3nt: TGTGCCTGGAGTGTAGACGGGAATTCACCCCTCCACTTT
CDR3aa: CAWSVDGNSPLHF

abundance: -
v_gene: TRBV7-9
j_gene: TRBJ2-5
d_gene: -
CDR3nt: TGTGCCAGCAGCCCGATCAGCCGAGAGACCCAGTACTTC
CDR3aa: CASSPISRETQYF

abundance: many
v_gene: TRBV6-6
j_gene: TRBJ2-6
d_gene: -
CDR3nt: TGTGCCAGCAATACGCCTGGGGCCAACGTCCTGACTTTC
CDR3aa: CASNTPGANVLTF

abundance: few
v_gene: TRBV5-4
j_gene: TRBJ1-1
d_gene: -
CDR3nt: TGTGCCAGCAGCCCCCGGACAGAAGGAATCCCTGAAGCTTTCTTT
CDR3aa: CASSPRTEGIPEAFF

abundance: -
v_gene: TRBV6-6
j_gene: TRBJ2-7
d_gene: TRBD2
CDR3nt: TGTGTCAGCAGCAAGACTAGCGGTGCTTCCTATGAGCAGTACTTC
CDR3aa: CVSSKTSGASYEQYF

abundance: -
v_gene: TRBV29-1
j_gene: TRBJ2-5
d_gene: -
CDR3nt: TGCAGCGTTGGGATGAGGATCAGAGAGACCCAGTACTTC
CDR3aa: CSVGMRIRETQYF

abundance: -
v_gene: TRBV2
j_gene: TRBJ2-2
d_gene: -
CDR3nt: TGTGCCAGCAGTTTTTCCGGGGAGCTGTTTTTT
CDR3aa: CASSFSGELFF

abundance: -
v_gene: TRBV13
j_gene: TRBJ2-7
d_gene: -
CDR3nt: TGTGCCAGCAGCTTTGGCAGGGCAAGCGAGCAGTACTTC
CDR3aa: CASSFGRASEQYF

abundance: few
v_gene: TRBV30
j_gene: TRBJ1-3
d_gene: -
CDR3nt: TGTGCCCATAATCAGGGGCCATCTGGAAACACCATATATTTT
CDR3aa: CAHNQGPSGNTIYF

abundance: many
v_gene: TRBV6-6
j_gene: TRBJ2-3
d_gene: -
CDR3nt: TGTGCCAGCAGCCGAGACCGGGGTGGCACAGATACGCAGTATTTT
CDR3aa: CASSRDRGGTDTQYF

abundance: -
v_gene: TRBV12-3/TRBV12-4
j_gene: TRBJ2-1
d_gene: TRBD2
CDR3nt: TGTGCCAGCACTTTAGGGGGGACTAGCGGGAGCTTGGGGCGGTTCTTC
CDR3aa: CASTLGGTSGSLGRFF

abundance: few
v_gene: TRBV11-1
j_gene: TRBJ2-1
d_gene: -
CDR3nt: TGTGCCAGTAGCCTCACCTGTGGGTTTGAGCAGTTCTTC
CDR3aa: CASSLTCGFEQFF

abundance: -
v_gene: TRBV5-6
j_gene: TRBJ2-4
d_gene: -
CDR3nt: TGTGCCAGCAGCTTGGGGGGGGCGCGAAACATTCAGTACTTC
CDR3aa: CASSLGGARNIQYF

abundance: many
v_gene: TRBV11-3
j_gene: TRBJ2-1
d_gene: TRBD2
CDR3nt: TGTGCCAGCAGCTTTAGCGGGAGTAGGGACGAGCAGTTCTTC
CDR3aa: CASSFSGSRDEQFF

abundance: few
v_gene: TRBV11-2
j_gene: TRBJ1-4
d_gene: -
CDR3nt: TGTGCCAGCAGCTTAGTAGACTGGGAGGGAGAAAAACTGTTTTTT
CDR3aa: CASSLVDWEGEKLFF